This TCR beta chain was recovered during a study of OX40 agonist ivuxolimab in advanced cancers. Clones were sequenced by immunoSEQ multiplex PCR, and TCRdb holds only the in-frame ones, with some missing. The table records roughly 60,000 clones, around 84% of them present only once. Germline values: CDR1 MNHEY, CDR2 SMNVEV (reference sequence). V lost 6 bases to trimming and J lost 6 bases; unmatched junction nucleotides: 7. This CDR3 has 14 residues. The source was CD4+ or CD8+ T cells sorted from blood, collected in a trial of the OX40 agonist ivuxolimab. The sequence came from an adult with an advanced solid tumor such as melanoma, head and neck, liver or kidney cancer. The chain combines TRBV27 with TRBJ2-5, with TRBD1 identical over 10 bases. CDR3 DNA: TGTGCCAGCAGCCCGCGGGACAGGGGTCAGACCCAGTACTTC. Translation: CASSPRDRGQTQYF.